This TCR beta chain originates from a study of fetal regulatory T cell absence and autoimmunity. CDR3 length: 14 residues. Germline V CDR1 and CDR2: MNHEY, SMNVEV (reference sequence). V was clipped by 3 bases and J by 5 bases, with 12 bases between them. This table comes from immunoSEQ multiplex PCR, and its TCRdb copy is limited to in-frame clones, with some not included. Among 95,000 to 100,000 clones, about three quarters were seen once, and the ten largest hold roughly 2%. The sample holds one count of this clone. The sample was pancreas tissue. This receptor was obtained from a male donor with IPEX syndrome. J is TRBJ2-3 and V is TRBV27; D is possibly TRBD1 or TRBD2 (5 bases each). CDR3 DNA: TGTGCCAGCAGTTTGTACGGGGCACAAGATACGCAGTATTTT. It translates to CASSLYGAQDTQYF.